Frequency places the clone carrying this TCR beta chain as medium-sized (0.01 to 0.1%). Its antigen is still unknown. The TRB libraries of cDNA were built by UMI-labeled 5' RACE. TCRdb re-called the 5' RACE reads and shows each CDR3 protein once, DNA omitted. Recorded for this sample: 3,000 to 4,000 distinct CDR3 sequences. The data belong to a study of CXCR3-negative and CXCR3-positive naive CD8 T cells. Germline V gene lookup returns CDR1 LGHNA and CDR2 YNFKEQ. The CDR3 spans 14 residues. Findings and caveats of the study: Naive CXCR3-positive cells had TRB CDR3s more hydrophobic than those of CXCR3-negative naive cells. Diversity was high in both naive subsets and much lower in memory cells.

The chain recombines TRBV4-2 with TRBJ2-7. The sample comprised naive CXCR3- CD8+ T cells from blood. Subset defined: CD45RO-CCR7+CD27+CD95- naive CD8+ T cells lacking CXCR3 (TNR3-). The sequence came from a human donor in good health. Some clones in this sample may be carry-over from other donors' samples. CDR3 amino acids: CASSPTDGAYEQYF.